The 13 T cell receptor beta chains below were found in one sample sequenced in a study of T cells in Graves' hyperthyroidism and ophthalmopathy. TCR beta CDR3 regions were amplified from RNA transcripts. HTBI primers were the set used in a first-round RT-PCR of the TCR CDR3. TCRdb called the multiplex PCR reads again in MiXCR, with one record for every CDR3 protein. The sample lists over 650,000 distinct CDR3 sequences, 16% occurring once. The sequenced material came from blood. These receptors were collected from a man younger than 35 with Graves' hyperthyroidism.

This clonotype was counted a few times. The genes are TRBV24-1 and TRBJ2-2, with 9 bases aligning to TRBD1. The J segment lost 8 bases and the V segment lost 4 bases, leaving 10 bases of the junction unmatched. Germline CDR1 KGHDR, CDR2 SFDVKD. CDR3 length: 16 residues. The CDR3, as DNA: TGTGCCACCAGTGACCCCGGGACAGGGTCAACGGGGGAGCTGTTTTTT. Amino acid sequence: CATSDPGTGSTGELFF.

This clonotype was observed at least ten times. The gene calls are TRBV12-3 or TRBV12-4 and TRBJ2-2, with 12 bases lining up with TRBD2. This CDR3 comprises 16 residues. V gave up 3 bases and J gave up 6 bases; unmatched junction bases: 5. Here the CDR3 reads CASSLGLAGGPGELFF. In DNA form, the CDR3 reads TGTGCCAGCAGTTTGGGTCTAGCGGGAGGGCCCGGGGAGCTGTTTTTT.

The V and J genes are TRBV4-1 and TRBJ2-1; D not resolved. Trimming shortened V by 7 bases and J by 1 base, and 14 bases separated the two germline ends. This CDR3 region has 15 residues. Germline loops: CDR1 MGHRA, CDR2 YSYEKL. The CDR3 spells CASKQVGKSYNEQFF. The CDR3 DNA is TGCGCCAGCAAGCAAGTTGGCAAATCCTACAATGAGCAGTTCTTC.

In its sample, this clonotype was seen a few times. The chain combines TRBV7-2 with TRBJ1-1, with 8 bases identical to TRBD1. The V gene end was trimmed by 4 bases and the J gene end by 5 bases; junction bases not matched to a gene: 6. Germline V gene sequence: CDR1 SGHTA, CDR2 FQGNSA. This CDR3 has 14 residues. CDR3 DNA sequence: TGTGCCAGCAGCTCGTCCAGGGGGCGGACTGAAGCTTTCTTT. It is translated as CASSSSRGRTEAFF.

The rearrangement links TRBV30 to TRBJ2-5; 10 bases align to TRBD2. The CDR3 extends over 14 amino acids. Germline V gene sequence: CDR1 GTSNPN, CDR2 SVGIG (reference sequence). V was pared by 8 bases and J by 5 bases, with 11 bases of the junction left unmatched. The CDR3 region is CARRTSGSGETQYF. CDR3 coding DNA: TGTGCCCGGCGGACTAGCGGAAGCGGTGAGACCCAGTACTTC. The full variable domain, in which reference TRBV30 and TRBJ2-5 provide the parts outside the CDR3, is SQTIHQWPATLVQPVGSPLSLECTVEGTSNPNLYWYRQAAGRGLQLLFYSVGIGQISSEVPQNLSASRPQDRQFILSSKKLLLSDSGFYLCARRTSGSGETQYFGPGTRLLVL.

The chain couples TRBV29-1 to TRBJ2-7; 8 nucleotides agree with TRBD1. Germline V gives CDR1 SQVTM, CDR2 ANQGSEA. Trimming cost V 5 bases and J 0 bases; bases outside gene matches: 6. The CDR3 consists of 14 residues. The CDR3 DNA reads TGCAGCGTTCGCCGGGACAGGAGCTCCTACGAGCAGTACTTC. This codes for CSVRRDRSSYEQYF.

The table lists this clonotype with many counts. CDR3 residues: CATRTSGTYEQYF. CDR3 in DNA: TGTGCCACTAGGACTAGTGGGACCTACGAGCAGTACTTC. V usage is TRBV28 and J usage is TRBJ2-7, with 7 positions matching TRBD2. The germline V gene encodes CDR1 MDHEN and CDR2 SYDVKM. The CDR3 contains 13 residues. V lost 10 bases to trimming and J lost 2 bases; unmatched junction nucleotides: 8.

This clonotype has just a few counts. In DNA, the CDR3 is TGTGCCAGCAGTTACCGGGATACAGGGAAAGAGACCCAGTACTTC. Translation: CASSYRDTGKETQYF. The chain combines TRBV6-2 or TRBV6-3 with TRBJ2-5; D possibly corresponds to TRBD1 (6 bases). Germline CDR1 and CDR2: MNHEY and SVGEGT. V was trimmed by 2 bases and J by 3 bases, leaving 13 bases between them. The CDR3 extends over 15 amino acids.

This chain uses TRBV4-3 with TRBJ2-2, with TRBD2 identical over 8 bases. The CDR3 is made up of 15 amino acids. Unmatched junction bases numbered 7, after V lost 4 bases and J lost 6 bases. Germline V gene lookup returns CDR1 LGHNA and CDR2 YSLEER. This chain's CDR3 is CASSPQRERAGELFF. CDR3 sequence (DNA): TGCGCCAGCAGCCCGCAGCGGGAGAGGGCCGGGGAGCTGTTTTTT.

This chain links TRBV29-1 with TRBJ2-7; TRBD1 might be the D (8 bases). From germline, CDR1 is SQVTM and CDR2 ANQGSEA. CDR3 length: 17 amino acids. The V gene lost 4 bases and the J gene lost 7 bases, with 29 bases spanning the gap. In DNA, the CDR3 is TGCAGCGTTGGGACAGGGCCCCAAAGCGGGACTCGGAAGGAGCAGTACTTC. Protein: CSVGTGPQSGTRKEQYF.

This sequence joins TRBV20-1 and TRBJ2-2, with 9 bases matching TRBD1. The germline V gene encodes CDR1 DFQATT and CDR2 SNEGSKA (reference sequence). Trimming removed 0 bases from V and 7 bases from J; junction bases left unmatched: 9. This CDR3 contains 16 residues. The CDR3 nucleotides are TGCAGTGCTAGAGATATCGGGACAGGGAATCACGGGGAGCTGTTTTTT. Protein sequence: CSARDIGTGNHGELFF.

CDR3: CASSPRTSGIAKNIQYF. The CDR3 DNA sequence: TGTGCCAGCAGCCCGCGGACTAGCGGAATAGCCAAAAACATTCAGTACTTC. This rearrangement joins TRBV3-1 to TRBJ2-4; 10 nucleotides match TRBD2. Trimming cost V 4 bases and J 0 bases; bases outside gene matches: 6. CDR1 and CDR2 (germline): LGHDT, YNNKEL (reference sequence). This CDR3 is 17 amino acids long.

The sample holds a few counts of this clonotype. The CDR3 DNA reads as TGTGCCAGCAGCCACGGACTCTTCAGCTCCTATAATTCACCCCTCCACTTT. Residues: CASSHGLFSSYNSPLHF. This chain joins TRBV6-1 and TRBJ1-6; D remains unclear. This CDR3 has 17 residues. Germline CDR1 is MNHNS and CDR2 is SASEGT. V lost 6 bases and J lost 0, with 15 bases in between.